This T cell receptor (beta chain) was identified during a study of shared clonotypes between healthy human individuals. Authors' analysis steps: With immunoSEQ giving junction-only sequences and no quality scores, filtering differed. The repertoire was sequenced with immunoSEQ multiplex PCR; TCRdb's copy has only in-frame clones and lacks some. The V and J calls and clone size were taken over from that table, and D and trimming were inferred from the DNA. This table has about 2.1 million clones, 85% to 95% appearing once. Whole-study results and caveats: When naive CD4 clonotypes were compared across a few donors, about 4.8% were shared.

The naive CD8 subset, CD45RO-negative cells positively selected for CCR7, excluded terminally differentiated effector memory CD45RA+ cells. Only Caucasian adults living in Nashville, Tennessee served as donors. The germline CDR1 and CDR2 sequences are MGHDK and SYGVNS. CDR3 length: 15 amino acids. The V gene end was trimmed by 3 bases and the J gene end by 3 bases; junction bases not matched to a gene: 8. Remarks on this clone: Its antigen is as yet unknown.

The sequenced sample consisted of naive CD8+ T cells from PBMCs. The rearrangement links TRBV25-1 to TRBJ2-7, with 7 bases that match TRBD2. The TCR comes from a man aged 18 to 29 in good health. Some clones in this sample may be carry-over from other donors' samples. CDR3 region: CASSDIKGTNYEQYF. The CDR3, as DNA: TGTGCCAGCAGTGATATCAAAGGGACTAACTACGAGCAGTACTTC.